The rows below give T cell receptor beta chains drawn from one sample of a study of sequential checkpoint blockade in melanoma. The data were produced by immunoSEQ multiplex PCR, yet TCRdb's version contains in-frame clones alone and is incomplete. Found here are approximately 9,000 clones, 50% to 65% of them singletons; the top ten hold roughly two fifths. The source was CD8+ T cells sorted from blood (inferred from file names), collected from a patient given nivolumab and ipilimumab in sequence. The receptors were sampled from a human donor with melanoma. The CDR3 runs from the conserved cysteine through the conserved F or W. The D gene is left open where the match is weak. For some rows the clone size is stated as once, few or many, or as a class when expanded; others skip it.

v_call	d_call	cdr3_length	j_call	clone_size	cdr3_aa	cdr3_nt
TRBV28	TRBD1	16	TRBJ1-5	.	CASKGGQPYSNQPQHF	TGTGCCAGCAAGGGGGGACAGCCATATAGCAATCAGCCCCAGCATTTT
TRBV27	TRBD2	14	TRBJ2-7	.	CASSLAGLNYEQYF	TGTGCCAGCAGTTTAGCGGGACTAAACTACGAGCAGTACTTC
TRBV4-3	.	14	TRBJ2-7	.	CASSQDDSRYEQYF	TGCGCCAGCAGCCAAGATGACAGTCGTTACGAGCAGTACTTC
TRBV6-5	.	14	TRBJ2-1	.	CASWGDSAYNEQFF	TGTGCCAGCTGGGGGGACTCCGCCTACAATGAGCAGTTCTTC
TRBV28	TRBD1	15	TRBJ2-7	.	CASSLRAGTVYEQYF	TGTGCCAGCAGTTTGCGCGCCGGGACAGTCTACGAGCAGTACTTC
TRBV4-1	.	15	TRBJ2-1	.	CASSQDGGRLGRQFF	TGCGCCAGCAGCCAAGACGGGGGGCGCCTAGGAAGGCAGTTCTTC
TRBV13	.	13	TRBJ1-2	.	CASSLGGTDGYTF	TGTGCCAGCAGCTTAGGGGGCACGGATGGCTACACCTTC
TRBV5-1	TRBD2	15	TRBJ2-1	once	CASITSGGVQDEQFF	TGCGCCAGCATAACTAGCGGGGGGGTCCAGGATGAGCAGTTCTTC
TRBV27	TRBD2	12	TRBJ2-3	few	CASTPGGAAQYF	TGTGCCAGCACCCCCGGGGGGGCGGCGCAGTATTTT
TRBV9	.	14	TRBJ2-7	.	CASSVRGGIDEQYF	TGTGCCAGCAGCGTCCGAGGAGGGATCGACGAGCAGTACTTC
TRBV7-8	.	15	TRBJ2-7	.	CASSLAVGNLYEQYF	TGTGCCAGCAGCTTAGCAGTCGGGAACCTCTACGAGCAGTACTTC
TRBV7-9	.	12	TRBJ1-2	.	CASSPPEGGYTF	TGTGCCAGCAGCCCCCCGGAGGGTGGCTACACCTTC
TRBV9	.	13	TRBJ2-7	.	CASSVGASYEQYF	TGTGCCAGCAGCGTAGGGGCCTCCTACGAGCAGTACTTC
TRBV2	.	15	TRBJ2-7	.	CASSPFVGEGYEQYF	TGTGCCAGCAGCCCTTTTGTCGGTGAGGGCTACGAGCAGTACTTC